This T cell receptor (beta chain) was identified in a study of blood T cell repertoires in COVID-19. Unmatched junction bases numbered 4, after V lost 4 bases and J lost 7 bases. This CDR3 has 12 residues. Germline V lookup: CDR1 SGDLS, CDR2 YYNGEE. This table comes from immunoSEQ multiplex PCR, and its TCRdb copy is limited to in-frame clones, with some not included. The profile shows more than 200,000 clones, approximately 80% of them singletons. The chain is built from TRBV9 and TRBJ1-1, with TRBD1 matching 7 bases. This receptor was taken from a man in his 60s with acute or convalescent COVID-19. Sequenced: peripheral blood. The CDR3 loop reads CASSSQGREAFF. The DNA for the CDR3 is TGTGCCAGCAGCTCACAGGGGCGTGAAGCTTTCTTT.